This T cell receptor (beta chain) was obtained from a study of T-cell reconstitution after alpha-beta-depleted transplantation in children. Points from the study as a whole: T-cell numbers and diversity one year post-transplant derived largely from freshly generated T cells. Surviving recipient T cells and thymic progenitors underlay high day-60 TCRbeta diversity in some patients. Where alpha-beta T cells came from about two months after transplant was reportedly several hundred expanded graft clones.

This clonotype has a handful of counts. Its antigen is undetermined. Researchers prepared the TCRbeta library using unique molecular identifiers, the study reports. MiXCR, applied by TCRdb to the PCR reads, yields one record per CDR3 protein. The sample has some 460,000 distinct CDR3 sequences, under 20% seen once. Per the germline V gene, CDR1 is DFQATT and CDR2 is SNEGSKA (reference sequence). Deletions cut 2 bases from V and 7 bases from J, with 11 bases between. This CDR3 has 12 amino acids. This TCR came from a boy in the first two years of life who had a stem cell transplant for Wiskott-Aldrich syndrome, so the T cells may come from the graft donor. The chain is built from TRBV20-1 and TRBJ2-5; D remains ambiguous. This material consisted of PBMCs, mostly from graft donor cells, taken 360 days after TCRalphabeta/CD19-depleted stem cell transplant. Here the CDR3 DNA reads TGCAGTGCTAGAATATCCTTTAGGACCCAGTACTTC. Translated, it gives CSARISFRTQYF.